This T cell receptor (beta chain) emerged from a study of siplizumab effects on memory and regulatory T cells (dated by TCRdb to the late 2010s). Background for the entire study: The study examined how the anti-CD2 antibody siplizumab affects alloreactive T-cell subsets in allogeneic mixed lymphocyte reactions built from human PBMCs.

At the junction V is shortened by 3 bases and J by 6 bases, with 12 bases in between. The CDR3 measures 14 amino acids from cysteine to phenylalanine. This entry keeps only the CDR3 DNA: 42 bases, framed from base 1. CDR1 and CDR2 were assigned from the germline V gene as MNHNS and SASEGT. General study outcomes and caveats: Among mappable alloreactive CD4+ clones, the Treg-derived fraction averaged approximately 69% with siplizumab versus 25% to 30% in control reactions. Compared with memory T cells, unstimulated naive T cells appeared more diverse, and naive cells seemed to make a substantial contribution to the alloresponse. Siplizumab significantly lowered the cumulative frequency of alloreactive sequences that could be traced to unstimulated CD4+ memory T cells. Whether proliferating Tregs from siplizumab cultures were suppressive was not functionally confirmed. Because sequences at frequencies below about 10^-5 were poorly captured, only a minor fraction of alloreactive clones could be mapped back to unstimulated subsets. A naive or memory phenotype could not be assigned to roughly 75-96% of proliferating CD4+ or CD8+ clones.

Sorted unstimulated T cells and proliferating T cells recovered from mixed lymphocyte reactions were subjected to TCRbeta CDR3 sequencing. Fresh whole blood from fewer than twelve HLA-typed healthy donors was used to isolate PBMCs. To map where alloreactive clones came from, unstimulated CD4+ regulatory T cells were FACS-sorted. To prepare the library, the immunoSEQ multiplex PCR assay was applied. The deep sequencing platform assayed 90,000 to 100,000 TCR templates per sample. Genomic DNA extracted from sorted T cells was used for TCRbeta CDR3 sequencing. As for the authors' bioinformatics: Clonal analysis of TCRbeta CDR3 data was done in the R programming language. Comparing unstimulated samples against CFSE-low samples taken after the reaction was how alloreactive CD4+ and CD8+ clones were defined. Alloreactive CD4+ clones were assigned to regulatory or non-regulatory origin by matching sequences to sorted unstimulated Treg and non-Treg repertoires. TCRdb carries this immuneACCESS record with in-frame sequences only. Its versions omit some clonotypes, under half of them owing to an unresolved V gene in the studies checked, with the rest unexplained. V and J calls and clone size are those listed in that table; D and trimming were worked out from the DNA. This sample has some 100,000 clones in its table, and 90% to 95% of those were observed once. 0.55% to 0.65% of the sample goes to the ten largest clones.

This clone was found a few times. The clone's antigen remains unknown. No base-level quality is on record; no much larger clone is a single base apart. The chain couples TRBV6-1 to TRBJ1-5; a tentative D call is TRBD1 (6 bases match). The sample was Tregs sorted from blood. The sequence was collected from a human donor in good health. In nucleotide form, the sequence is TGTGCCAGCAGTGATTTTGGGGGGCTTCAGCCCCAGCATTTT. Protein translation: CASSDFGGLQPQHF.